This T cell receptor (beta chain) was documented in a study of cytomegalovirus exposure and HLA in healthy donors. In the case of this clone: Its antigen remains unidentified.

CDR3 size: 14 residues. CDR1 is ENHRY and CDR2 is SYGVKD in the germline V gene. V lost 5 bases and J 6 bases, leaving 16 bases between the germline ends. Findings of the study overall: Researchers counted around 150 TCR beta chains as cytomegalovirus-associated. TCR sequences were mostly rare, though some public TCRs occurred in many donors. A few CMV-associated chains were confirmed in vitro to be specific for CMV antigens.

Some clones are missing from TCRdb's copy, which holds only in-frame ones; the method was immunoSEQ multiplex PCR. Among some 80,000 clones listed, about 96% were seen once. This sequence joins TRBV10-3 and TRBJ1-2; D perhaps matches TRBD1 (6 bases). The TCR sequence derives from a woman between 18 and 29 years old in good health and CMV-seronegative. Sequenced sample: PBMCs. CDR3 DNA sequence: TGTGCCATCAGTCCCAGCTCCAGGGGCCATGGCTACACCTTC. Translated, it gives CAISPSSRGHGYTF.